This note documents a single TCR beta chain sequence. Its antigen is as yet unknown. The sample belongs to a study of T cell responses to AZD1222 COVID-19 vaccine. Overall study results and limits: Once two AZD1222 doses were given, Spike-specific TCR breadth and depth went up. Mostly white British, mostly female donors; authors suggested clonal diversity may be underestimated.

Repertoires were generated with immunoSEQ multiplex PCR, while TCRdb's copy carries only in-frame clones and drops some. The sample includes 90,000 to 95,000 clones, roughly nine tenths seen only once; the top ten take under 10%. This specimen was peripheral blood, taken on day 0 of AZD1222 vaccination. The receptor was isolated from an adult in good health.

In DNA form, the CDR3 reads TGCGCCAGCTCTAACGGGGCCAACATGAACACTGAAGCTTTCTTT. Translation gives CASSNGANMNTEAFF. This chain connects TRBV5-1 to TRBJ1-1, with TRBD1 as a possible D gene (5 bases). Germline lookup yields CDR1 SGHRS and CDR2 YFSETQ. The V gene lost 7 bases and the J gene lost 0 bases, with 16 bases spanning the gap. The CDR3 consists of 15 residues.